A single sample gave rise to the 29 T cell receptor beta chains below, sequenced in a study of PD-L1 blockade in urothelial cancer. Generated by immunoSEQ multiplex PCR, the TCRdb table keeps only in-frame clones and is missing some. The data show about 46,000 clones, with around 85% seen just once and approximately 2% held by the top ten. Time point specified: peripheral blood 6 weeks after treatment start. The starting material was PBMCs, obtained around atezolizumab (anti-PD-L1) treatment. The origin of the receptors is a man aged 45-65 years with urothelial cancer.

The chain combines TRBV18 with TRBJ2-3; tentatively, D is TRBD2 (5 bases). V lost 2 bases, J lost 1 base, and 16 bases lay in between. Germline V gives CDR1 KGHSH, CDR2 LQKENI. The CDR3 is 17 amino acids. The CDR3 DNA reads TGTGCCAGCTCACCAAAGGAGAGGAGTAGCGGCACAGATACGCAGTATTTT. This sequence encodes CASSPKERSSGTDTQYF.

The chain couples TRBV30 to TRBJ1-3; no clear D gene. V lost 0 bases and J lost 0, with 18 bases in between. Germline lookup yields CDR1 GTSNPN and CDR2 SVGIG (reference sequence). CDR3 length: 18 amino acids. The CDR3 protein is CAWSVIGSSPNSGNTIYF. For the CDR3, the DNA is TGTGCCTGGAGTGTAATCGGTAGCAGCCCTAACTCTGGAAACACCATATATTTT.

The chain joins TRBV5-1 to TRBJ2-3, with 11 positions matching TRBD2. Germline V gene data show CDR1 as SGHRS and CDR2 as YFSETQ. The CDR3 spans 15 residues. The ends lost 4 bases at V and 3 bases at J; junction bases unmatched: 4. This CDR3 is CASSHSGRETDTQYF. The CDR3 nucleotides read TGCGCCAGCAGCCATAGCGGGAGGGAAACAGATACGCAGTATTTT.

This chain uses TRBV27 with TRBJ2-7; D not resolved. Trimming pared 5 bases from V and 7 bases from J, leaving 24 bases between. Germline CDR1 is MNHEY and CDR2 is SMNVEV (reference sequence). The CDR3 covers 16 residues. The CDR3 loop reads CASSTLRFRLIGEQYF. Written as DNA, the CDR3 is TGTGCCAGCAGTACGTTGCGTTTCCGTCTAATTGGTGAGCAGTACTTC.

The chain uses TRBV4-1 and TRBJ2-6; 11 positions match TRBD1. Germline CDR1 reads MGHRA; CDR2 reads YSYEKL. This CDR3 region has 19 residues. Trimming took 2 bases from V and 4 from J; bases not matched to a gene: 10. The CDR3 DNA reads TGCGCCAGCAGCCAATCCCGGGGACAGGGGGTATCCGGGGCCAACGTCCTGACTTTC. It specifies CASSQSRGQGVSGANVLTF.

The rearrangement joins TRBV4-1 to TRBJ2-3; 10 bases map to TRBD2. CDR1 MGHRA and CDR2 YSYEKL come from the germline V gene. The V gene end was trimmed by 4 bases and the J gene end by 2 bases; junction bases not matched to a gene: 15. This CDR3 region has 19 residues. The CDR3 DNA reads as TGCGCCAGCAGCCGACAAGCTAGCGGGAGTACGTCCCTCACAGATACGCAGTATTTT. Translated: CASSRQASGSTSLTDTQYF.

This clone has only one observation. The chain recombines TRBV7-9 with TRBJ1-1; D ambiguous. CDR3 size: 13 residues. Germline V gene data show CDR1 as SEHNR and CDR2 as FQNEAQ (reference sequence). Trimming removed 3 bases from V and 1 base from J, with 6 bases in between. In DNA, the CDR3 is TGTGCCAGCAGCTTTGCGGGGAACACTGAAGCTTTCTTT. Residues: CASSFAGNTEAFF.

The J gene is TRBJ1-5, the V gene TRBV6-1; D might be TRBD1 (5 bases). From germline, CDR1 is MNHNS and CDR2 SASEGT. This CDR3 is 18 amino acids long. The V and J ends lost 2 bases and 0 bases respectively, with 17 bases between them. This CDR3 is CASSENGGSGYSNQPQHF. The CDR3 DNA reads as TGTGCCAGCAGTGAAAATGGGGGGAGTGGATATAGCAATCAGCCCCAGCATTTT.

In nucleotides, the CDR3 is TGTGCCAGCAGCCACGGGGTCTACAATGAGCAGTTCTTC. Encoded protein: CASSHGVYNEQFF. The chain has TRBV14 and TRBJ2-1; a weak D match, TRBD2 (5 bases). There are 13 residues in the CDR3. Germline V gene data show CDR1 as SGHDN and CDR2 as FVKESK. With 3 bases removed from V and 3 bases from J, the gap between germline ends came to 6 bases.

The chain carries TRBV4-3 and TRBJ1-2; unclear D gene. The CDR3 is 13 residues long. The germline V gene encodes CDR1 LGHNA and CDR2 YSLEER. V was cut by 4 bases and J by 3 bases, with 9 bases left in between. The CDR3 nucleotides read TGCGCCAGCAGCCGTCGACAAGACTATGGCTACACCTTC. It is translated as CASSRRQDYGYTF.

This clone was seen more than once but under ten times. The V and J genes are TRBV13 and TRBJ2-2; TRBD1 agrees at 8 bases. The CDR3 is made up of 13 amino acids. J gave up 4 bases and V 10 bases, and 5 bases lay outside the gene matches. Germline V lookup: CDR1 PRHDT, CDR2 FYEKMQ (reference sequence). The CDR3 nucleotides read TGTGCCATAGACAGGGGTGGCACCGGGGAGCTGTTTTTT. Protein: CAIDRGGTGELFF.

The chain carries TRBV7-6 and TRBJ1-1; D perhaps matches TRBD1 (6 bases). CDR1 SGHVS and CDR2 FNYEAQ come from the germline V gene. V was pared by 5 bases and J by 5 bases, with 12 bases between. The CDR3 length is 13 residues. CDR3 sequence (DNA): TGTGCCAGCAGCCTCACGGGACAAACTGAAGCTTTCTTT. Translating gives CASSLTGQTEAFF.

This rearrangement joins TRBV5-6 to TRBJ2-3; the match to TRBD2 covers 8 bases. V lost 1 base and J lost 3; bases outside the gene matches: 4. Germline CDR1 SGHDT, CDR2 YYEEEE. This CDR3 contains 15 residues. The CDR3 nucleotides read TGTGCCAGCAGCTTGTCGGGAGGGCTAACAGATACGCAGTATTTT. Translated, it gives CASSLSGGLTDTQYF. Looking up the rest from reference TRBV5-6 and TRBJ2-3 gives the full variable domain: DAGVTQSPTHLIKTRGQQVTLRCSPKSGHDTVSWYQQALGQGPQFIFQYYEEEERQRGNFPDRFSGHQFPNYSSELNVNALLLGDSALYLCASSLSGGLTDTQYFGPGTRLTVL.

The chain combines TRBV2 with TRBJ1-5; TRBD1 aligns across 7 bases. V dropped 6 bases and J dropped 0; count of bases not matched to a gene: 5. CDR1 is SNHLY and CDR2 is FYNNEI in the germline V gene. This CDR3 has 15 amino acids. For the CDR3, the DNA is TGTGCCAGCAGCGGACAGGACTATAGCAATCAGCCCCAGCATTTT. It yields the protein CASSGQDYSNQPQHF.

The chain uses TRBV7-2 and TRBJ2-5; D might be TRBD1 (6 bases). CDR3 length: 14 amino acids. Trimming took 6 bases from V and 8 from J, leaving 19 bases between them. CDR1 and CDR2 (germline): SGHTA, FQGNSA. The DNA for the CDR3 is TGTGCCAGCAGTTACGACAGGTCCCCTCCAACCCAGTACTTC. It encodes CASSYDRSPPTQYF.

The chain is built from TRBV11-3 and TRBJ2-3, with TRBD2 as a possible D gene (6 bases). CDR1 and CDR2 (germline): SGHNT, YENEEA. This CDR3 region has 13 residues. V was clipped by 1 base and J by 4 bases, with 6 bases between them. The CDR3 loop reads CASSLGGADTQYF. The CDR3 DNA is TGTGCCAGCAGCTTAGGGGGGGCAGATACGCAGTATTTT.

The chain has TRBV20-1 and TRBJ2-3; D remains unclear. The CDR3 extends over 11 amino acids. Trimming took off 4 bases at V and 2 bases at J, with 4 bases between the two ends. The germline CDR1 and CDR2 sequences are DFQATT and SNEGSKA (reference sequence). The CDR3 sequence: CSAILTDTQYF. CDR3 nucleotides: TGCAGTGCTATTCTCACAGATACGCAGTATTTT.

The chain combines TRBV28 with TRBJ2-5, with D uncertain. V lost 3 bases, J lost 6 bases, and 5 bases lay in between. Germline assignment: CDR1 MDHEN and CDR2 SYDVKM. The CDR3 length is 11 residues. The CDR3 here is CASSFLQTQYF. The CDR3 nucleotides read TGTGCCAGCAGTTTCCTCCAGACCCAGTACTTC.

On this clone: One base away lies a much larger clone, so this may be a sequencing read error. This sequence joins TRBV5-4 and TRBJ2-1; D perhaps matches TRBD2 (5 bases). V lost 6 bases and J lost 0, with 7 bases in between. The CDR3 sequence is 13 residues long. The germline V gene has CDR1 SGHNT and CDR2 YYREEE (reference sequence). The CDR3 loop is CASMGSSYNEQFF. CDR3 nucleotides: TGTGCCAGCATGGGGAGCTCCTACAATGAGCAGTTCTTC.

The V call is TRBV7-3, the J call TRBJ2-1; possible D gene TRBD2, 6 bases. V gave up 5 bases and J gave up 0 bases, with 14 bases separating them. Germline V CDR1 and CDR2: SGHTA, FQGTGA. This CDR3 is built from 16 residues. The CDR3, as DNA: TGTGCCAGCAGCCCCCGAGTAGCGGTCTCCTACAATGAGCAGTTCTTC. This sequence encodes CASSPRVAVSYNEQFF. Variable domain in full (rest from reference TRBV7-3 and TRBJ2-1): GAGVSQTPSNKVTEKGKYVELRCDPISGHTALYWYRQSLGQGPEFLIYFQGTGAADDSGLPNDRFFAVRPEGSVSTLKIQRTERGDSAVYLCASSPRVAVSYNEQFFGPGTRLTVL.

V is TRBV30 and J is TRBJ2-3; the match to TRBD1 covers 9 bases. This CDR3 has 14 residues. V shed 3 bases and J 15 bases; nucleotides not matched to a gene: 16. Germline-derived CDR1 and CDR2 are GTSNPN and SVGIG (reference sequence). In DNA, the CDR3 is TGTGCCTGGAGCACACCGGGACAGGGATCAGGGAGTTATTTT. Amino acid sequence: CAWSTPGQGSGSYF.

The chain combines TRBV14 with TRBJ2-5; the match to TRBD1 covers 7 bases. The CDR3 extends over 15 amino acids. V lost 2 bases and J lost 4; bases outside the gene matches: 7. In germline, CDR1 is SGHDN, CDR2 FVKESK. The CDR3 DNA reads TGTGCCAGCAGCCAACCGACAGGGTGGTTAGAGACCCAGTACTTC. Translating gives CASSQPTGWLETQYF. The variable domain in full, with the rest retrieved from reference TRBV14 and TRBJ2-5, is EAGVTQFPSHSVIEKGQTVTLRCDPISGHDNLYWYRRVMGKEIKFLLHFVKESKQDESGMPNNRFLAERTGGTYSTLKVQPAELEDSGVYFCASSQPTGWLETQYFGPGTRLLVL.

This chain connects TRBV29-1 to TRBJ1-2, with TRBD1 matching 7 bases. CDR3 length: 13 amino acids. Germline CDR1 SQVTM, CDR2 ANQGSEA. The J segment lost 4 bases and the V segment lost 6 bases, leaving 8 bases of the junction unmatched. The CDR3 reads CSVKPGQIYGYTF. CDR3 DNA sequence: TGCAGCGTGAAACCGGGACAGATCTATGGCTACACCTTC.

This chain joins TRBV6-1 and TRBJ2-1; perhaps TRBD1 as D (6 bases). CDR3 size: 13 residues. Trimming pared 0 bases from V and 12 bases from J, leaving 12 bases between. The germline V gene has CDR1 MNHNS and CDR2 SASEGT. CDR3: CASSEATRTAQFF. As DNA, the CDR3 is TGTGCCAGCAGTGAAGCGACCCGGACAGCGCAGTTCTTC.

The V gene is TRBV19, the J gene TRBJ2-1; 11 bases are shared with TRBD2. The CDR3 length is 14 residues. V was clipped by 5 bases and J by 7 bases; unmatched bases: 4. The germline V gene has CDR1 LNHDA and CDR2 SQIVND (reference sequence). In DNA, the CDR3 is TGTGCCAGTAGTTCGGGACTAGCGGTAAATGAGCAGTTCTTC. Encoded protein: CASSSGLAVNEQFF.

CDR3 in amino acids: CASSLAGTGNTEAFF. CDR3 DNA sequence: TGTGCCAGCAGCTTGGCCGGGACAGGGAACACTGAAGCTTTCTTT. V usage is TRBV5-5 and J usage is TRBJ1-1; 8 nucleotides line up with TRBD1. The CDR3 has 15 residues. V lost 0 bases to trimming and J lost 1 base; unmatched junction nucleotides: 2. CDR1 SGHKS and CDR2 YYEKEE come from the germline V gene (reference sequence).

Turning to this clone: The junction does not match germline at one end; this may be a read error. The chain is built from TRBV7-7 and TRBJ2-7; 7 nucleotides align to TRBD2. The germline gives CDR1 SSHAT, CDR2 FNYEAQ (reference sequence). CDR3 size: 15 residues. CDR3 in amino acids: CASSLARGVVYEQYF. CDR3 bases: TGTGCTAGCAGCTTAGCTCGGGGGGTAGTATACGAGCAGTACTTC.

The rearrangement uses TRBV14 and TRBJ1-2; D gene uncertain. CDR1 SGHDN and CDR2 FVKESK come from the germline V gene. V lost 2 bases, J lost 6 bases, and 16 bases lay in between. The CDR3 runs to 15 residues. This CDR3 is CASSQNFRVKNGYTF. DNA for the CDR3: TGTGCCAGCAGCCAAAACTTTCGAGTTAAAAATGGCTACACCTTC.

The chain uses TRBV28 and TRBJ2-3; a weak D match, TRBD2 (5 bases). Looked up from germline, CDR1 is MDHEN and CDR2 is SYDVKM. Trimming took off 8 bases at V and 0 bases at J, with 9 bases between the two ends. This CDR3 has 13 amino acids. CDR3: CASGSTSTDTQYF. As DNA, the CDR3 is TGTGCCAGCGGGAGCACTAGCACAGATACGCAGTATTTT.